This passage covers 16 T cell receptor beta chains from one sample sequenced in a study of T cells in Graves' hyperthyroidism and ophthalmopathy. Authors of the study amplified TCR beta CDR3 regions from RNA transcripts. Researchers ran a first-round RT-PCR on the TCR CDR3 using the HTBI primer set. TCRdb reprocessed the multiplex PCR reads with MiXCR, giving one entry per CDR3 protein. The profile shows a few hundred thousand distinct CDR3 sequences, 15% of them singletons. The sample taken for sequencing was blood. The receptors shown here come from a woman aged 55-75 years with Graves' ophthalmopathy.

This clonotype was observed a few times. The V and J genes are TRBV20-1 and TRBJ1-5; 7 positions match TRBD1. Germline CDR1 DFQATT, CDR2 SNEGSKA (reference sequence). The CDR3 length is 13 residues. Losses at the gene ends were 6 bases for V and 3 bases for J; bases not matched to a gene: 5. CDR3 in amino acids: CSAAQGPNQPQHF. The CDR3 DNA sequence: TGCAGTGCGGCACAGGGGCCCAATCAGCCCCAGCATTTT.

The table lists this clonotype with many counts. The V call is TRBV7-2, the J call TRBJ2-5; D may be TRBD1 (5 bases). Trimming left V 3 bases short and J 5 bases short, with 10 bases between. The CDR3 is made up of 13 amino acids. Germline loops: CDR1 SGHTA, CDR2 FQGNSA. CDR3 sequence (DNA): TGTGCCAGCAGCTTTGTGTGGGGCGAGACCCAGTACTTC. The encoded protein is CASSFVWGETQYF.

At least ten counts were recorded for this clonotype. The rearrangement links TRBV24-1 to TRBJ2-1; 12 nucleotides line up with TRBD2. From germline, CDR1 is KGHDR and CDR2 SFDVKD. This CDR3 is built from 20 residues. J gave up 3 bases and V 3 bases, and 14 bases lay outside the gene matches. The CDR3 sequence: CATSDRRASGRAENYNEQFF. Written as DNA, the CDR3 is TGTGCCACCAGTGATAGGCGAGCTAGCGGGAGGGCCGAGAACTACAATGAGCAGTTCTTC.

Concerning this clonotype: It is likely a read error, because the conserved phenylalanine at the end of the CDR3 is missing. The CDR3 is CATGTGYYEQYL. The CDR3 DNA sequence: TGTGCCACCGGGACAGGTTATTACGAGCAGTACCTC. The J gene is TRBJ2-7, the V gene TRBV28, with TRBD1 identical over 8 bases. Germline V gene data show CDR1 as MDHEN and CDR2 as SYDVKM. The length of the CDR3 is 12 residues. The junction had 6 bases not matched to a gene; V was cut back by 10 bases and J by 4 bases.

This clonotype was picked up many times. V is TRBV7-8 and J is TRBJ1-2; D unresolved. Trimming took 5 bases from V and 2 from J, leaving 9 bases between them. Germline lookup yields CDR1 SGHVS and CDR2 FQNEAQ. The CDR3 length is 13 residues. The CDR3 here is CASSDGRNYGYTF. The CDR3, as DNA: TGTGCCAGCAGCGACGGACGGAACTATGGCTACACCTTC.

The CDR3 loop is CSARPPPPLQETQYF. CDR3 nucleotide sequence: TGCAGTGCTAGACCCCCACCTCCCCTCCAAGAGACCCAGTACTTC. The V gene is TRBV20-1, the J gene TRBJ2-5, with D hard to call. CDR1 is DFQATT and CDR2 is SNEGSKA in the germline V gene (reference sequence). The CDR3 contains 15 residues. Trimming shortened V by 2 bases and J by 1 base, and 14 bases separated the two germline ends.

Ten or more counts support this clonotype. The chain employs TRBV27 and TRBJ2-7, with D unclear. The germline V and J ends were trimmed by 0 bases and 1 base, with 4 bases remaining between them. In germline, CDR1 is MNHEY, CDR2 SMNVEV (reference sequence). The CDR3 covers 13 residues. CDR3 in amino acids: CASSLSESYEQYF. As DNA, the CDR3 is TGTGCCAGCAGTTTATCAGAATCCTACGAGCAGTACTTC.

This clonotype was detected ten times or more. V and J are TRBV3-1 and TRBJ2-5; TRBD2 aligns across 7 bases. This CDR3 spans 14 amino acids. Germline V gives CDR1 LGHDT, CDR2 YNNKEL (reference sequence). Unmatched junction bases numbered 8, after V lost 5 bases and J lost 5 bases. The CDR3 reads CASSRRGSAETQYF. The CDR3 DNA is TGTGCCAGCAGCAGGCGCGGGAGTGCGGAGACCCAGTACTTC.

The DNA of the CDR3 is TGCGCCAGCAGCCACGGGGACAGGGGGCTTCAAGAGACCCAGTACTTC. It translates to CASSHGDRGLQETQYF. This sequence joins TRBV5-1 and TRBJ2-5; TRBD1 matches at 12 bases. The V segment lost 4 bases and the J segment 2 bases; nucleotides outside the gene matches: 6. The CDR3 totals 16 residues. The germline V gene has CDR1 SGHRS and CDR2 YFSETQ.

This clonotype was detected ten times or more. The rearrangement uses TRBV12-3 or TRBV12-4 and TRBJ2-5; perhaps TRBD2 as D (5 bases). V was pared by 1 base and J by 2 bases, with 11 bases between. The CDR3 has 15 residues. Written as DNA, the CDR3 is TGTGCCAGCAGTTTAGTGGGGAGCGAGCAAGAGACCCAGTACTTC. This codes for CASSLVGSEQETQYF.

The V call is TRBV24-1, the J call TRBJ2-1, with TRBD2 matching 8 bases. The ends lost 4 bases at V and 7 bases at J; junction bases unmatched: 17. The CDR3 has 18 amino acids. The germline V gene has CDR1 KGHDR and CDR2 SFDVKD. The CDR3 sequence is CATSDPPGAGGLSNEQFF. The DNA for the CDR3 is TGTGCCACCAGTGACCCGCCGGGGGCGGGAGGTCTGTCGAATGAGCAGTTCTTC.

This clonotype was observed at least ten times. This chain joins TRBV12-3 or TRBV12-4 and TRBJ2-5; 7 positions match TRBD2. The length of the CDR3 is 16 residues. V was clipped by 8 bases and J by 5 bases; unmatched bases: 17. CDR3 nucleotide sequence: TGTGCCAGCGGCCCCTTGTCCAGCGGGAATGCCGAGACCCAGTACTTC. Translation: CASGPLSSGNAETQYF.

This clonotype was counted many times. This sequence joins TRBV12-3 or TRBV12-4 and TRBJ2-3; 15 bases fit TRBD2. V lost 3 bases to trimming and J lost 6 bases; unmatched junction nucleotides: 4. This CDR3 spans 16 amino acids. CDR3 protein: CASSLGTSGRSDTQYF. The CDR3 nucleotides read TGTGCCAGCAGTTTGGGGACTAGCGGGAGGTCTGATACGCAGTATTTT.

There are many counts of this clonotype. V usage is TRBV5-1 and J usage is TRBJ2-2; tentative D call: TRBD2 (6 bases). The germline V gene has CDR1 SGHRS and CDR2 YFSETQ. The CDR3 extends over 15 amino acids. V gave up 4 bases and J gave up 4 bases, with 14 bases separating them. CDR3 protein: CASSQTSTGTGELFF. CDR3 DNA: TGCGCCAGCAGCCAAACTAGCACAGGCACCGGGGAGCTGTTTTTT.

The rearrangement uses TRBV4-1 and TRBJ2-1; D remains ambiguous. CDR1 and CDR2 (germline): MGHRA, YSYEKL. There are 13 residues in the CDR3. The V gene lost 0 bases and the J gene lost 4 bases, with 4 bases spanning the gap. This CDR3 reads CASSQEGYNEQFF. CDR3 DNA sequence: TGCGCCAGCAGCCAAGAGGGTTACAATGAGCAGTTCTTC.

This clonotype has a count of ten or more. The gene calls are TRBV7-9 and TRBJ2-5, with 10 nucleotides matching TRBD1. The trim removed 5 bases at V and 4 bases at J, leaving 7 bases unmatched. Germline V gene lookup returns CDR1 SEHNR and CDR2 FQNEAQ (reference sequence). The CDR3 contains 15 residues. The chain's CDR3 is CASSMGQGPGETQYF. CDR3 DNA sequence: TGTGCCAGCAGCATGGGACAGGGGCCCGGAGAGACCCAGTACTTC.